This TCR beta chain originates from a study of beta chain features in type 1 diabetes. The isolated RNA, all of it, was reverse transcribed, so expressed TCRB transcripts were what got sequenced. Profiling relied on immunoSEQ multiplex PCR, and the TCRdb table lists in-frame clones only, not all of them. Among around 340,000 clones, around a fifth were seen once, and the ten largest hold under 0.05%. V lost 4 bases, J lost 0 bases, and 15 bases lay in between. The CDR3 loop spans 16 amino acids. The V gene's germline CDR1 is SGHRS and CDR2 YFSETQ. Specimen: naive CD4+ T cells from blood. This chain joins TRBV5-1 and TRBJ2-3; tentative D call: TRBD2 (5 bases). The sequence derives from a young woman in good health. The CDR3 DNA is TGCGCCAGCAGCCCGGCGGGCAGCGGAAGCACAGATACGCAGTATTTT. This sequence encodes CASSPAGSGSTDTQYF.